The 30 T cell receptor beta chains listed next were all sequenced from one sample in a study of T cell responses to AZD1222 COVID-19 vaccine. The repertoire was sequenced with immunoSEQ multiplex PCR; TCRdb's copy has only in-frame clones and lacks some. The table includes about 79,000 clones, about 88% detected once. The sample consisted of peripheral blood, taken 28 days after the second AZD1222 dose. Receptors were obtained from an adult who received the AZD1222 COVID-19 vaccine.

V usage is TRBV7-9 and J usage is TRBJ2-1; TRBD2 matches 13 bases. This CDR3 is 17 amino acids long. V trimming: 2 bases; J trimming: 7 bases; junction bases outside the gene matches: 8. The germline CDR1 and CDR2 sequences are SEHNR and FQNEAQ (reference sequence). CDR3 DNA: TGTGCCAGCAGCTTAATTACCCGGACTAGCGGGAGTAATGAGCAGTTCTTC. Protein: CASSLITRTSGSNEQFF.

The chain has TRBV3-1 (or the pseudogene TRBV3-2) and TRBJ2-2; 9 bases are shared with TRBD2. The CDR3 extends over 16 amino acids. V shed 1 base and J 0 bases; nucleotides not matched to a gene: 0. Germline-derived CDR1 and CDR2 are LGHDT and YNNKEL (reference sequence). In DNA form, the CDR3 reads TGTGCCAGCAGCCAAGGGACTAGCGCGAACACCGGGGAGCTGTTTTTT. Protein sequence: CASSQGTSANTGELFF.

The V and J genes are TRBV18 and TRBJ2-7, with 13 bases matching TRBD2. The CDR3 extends over 19 amino acids. CDR1 is KGHSH, CDR2 LQKENI, per germline. V dropped 2 bases and J dropped 6; count of bases not matched to a gene: 16. The CDR3 DNA follows: TGTGCCAGCTCACCAAATTTCAGAACTAGCGGGAGGGCCATAGTCGAGCAGTACTTC. Translation gives CASSPNFRTSGRAIVEQYF.

V and J are TRBV4-3 and TRBJ1-6; D is undetermined. The germline gives CDR1 LGHNA, CDR2 YSLEER. The CDR3 has 18 amino acids. The V gene lost 0 bases and the J gene lost 10 bases, with 22 bases spanning the gap. The CDR3 region has the DNA TGCGCCAGCAGCCAAGATTTTTACAGCCCGTTAATTATATCACCCCTCCACTTT. Translating it yields CASSQDFYSPLIISPLHF.

A few counts support this clone. The V gene is TRBV7-9, the J gene TRBJ2-7; 8 positions agree with TRBD2. Trimming cost V 0 bases and J 3 bases; bases outside gene matches: 1. The CDR3 covers 14 residues. CDR1 is SEHNR and CDR2 is FQNEAQ in the germline V gene (reference sequence). The CDR3 reads CASSLAGTSYEQYF. The DNA for the CDR3 is TGTGCCAGCAGCTTAGCCGGGACTAGCTACGAGCAGTACTTC.

This clone occurred a few times. The genes are TRBV6-5 and TRBJ2-7; no reliable D call. The V and J ends lost 2 bases and 1 base respectively, with 12 bases between them. The germline V gene encodes CDR1 MNHEY and CDR2 SVGAGI. The CDR3 sequence is 15 residues long. The CDR3 sequence: CASSYRTPQSYEQYF. The CDR3 DNA follows: TGTGCCAGCAGTTACAGGACGCCACAGTCCTACGAGCAGTACTTC.

The chain uses TRBV11-2 and TRBJ1-3; maybe TRBD1 (5 bases). Trimming left V 9 bases short and J 4 bases short, with 16 bases between. The V gene's germline CDR1 is SGHAT and CDR2 FQNNGV. The length of the CDR3 is 14 residues. CDR3 amino acids: CASGTRAFGNTIYF. In DNA form, the CDR3 reads TGTGCCAGTGGGACCCGAGCGTTCGGAAACACCATATATTTT.

The chain links TRBV6-4 to TRBJ2-3; D perhaps matches TRBD1 (7 bases). Trimming took 6 bases from V and 1 from J, leaving 20 bases between them. Germline V gene lookup returns CDR1 MRHNA and CDR2 SNTAGT. This CDR3 is 17 amino acids long. The CDR3 region has the DNA TGTGCCAGCAGGGGAAGGGGGCGGGACATACGCACAGATACGCAGTATTTT. This sequence encodes CASRGRGRDIRTDTQYF.

The chain recombines TRBV29-1 with TRBJ2-2; 14 bases are shared with TRBD2. Germline CDR1 and CDR2: SQVTM and ANQGSEA. The CDR3 is made up of 17 amino acids. J was trimmed by 0 bases and V by 5 bases; bases with no gene match: 5. CDR3 in DNA: TGCAGCGTTAGACTAGCGGGAGGGCCCCCGAACACCGGGGAGCTGTTTTTT. Amino acids: CSVRLAGGPPNTGELFF.

This clone was detected a few times. The chain couples TRBV5-4 to TRBJ1-1; D gene uncertain. The V end lost 1 base, the J end lost 1 base, and 5 bases lay between the germline ends. Germline CDR1 reads SGHNT; CDR2 reads YYREEE (reference sequence). The CDR3 spans 13 residues. CDR3 sequence reads: CASSLSRNTEAFF. CDR3 coding DNA: TGTGCCAGCAGCTTGTCCAGGAACACTGAAGCTTTCTTT.

This clone was observed a single time. V gene TRBV7-9 combines with J gene TRBJ1-2, with D possibly being TRBD1 (5 bases). CDR3 length: 13 amino acids. V was trimmed by 8 bases and J by 4 bases, leaving 14 bases between them. In germline, CDR1 is SEHNR, CDR2 FQNEAQ (reference sequence). CDR3: CASSAGGTYGYTF. DNA of the CDR3: TGTGCCAGCTCCGCCGGGGGAACCTATGGCTACACCTTC.

This rearrangement joins TRBV6-5 to TRBJ2-7; 9 bases fit TRBD1. Germline lookup yields CDR1 MNHEY and CDR2 SVGAGI. Trimming removed 7 bases from V and 4 bases from J; junction bases left unmatched: 8. The CDR3 has 14 amino acids. The DNA for the CDR3 is TGTGCCAGCAAACCGGGACAGGGCCCGTACGAGCAGTACTTC. It yields the protein CASKPGQGPYEQYF.

This clone was picked up one time. The chain carries TRBV4-3 and TRBJ2-1; D is uncertain. Trimming took off 3 bases at V and 2 bases at J, with 11 bases between the two ends. The CDR3 runs to 15 residues. Per the germline V gene, CDR1 is LGHNA and CDR2 is YSLEER. CDR3 DNA sequence: TGCGCCAGCAGCCAGGTTGCGGATACCTACAATGAGCAGTTCTTC. This sequence encodes CASSQVADTYNEQFF.

The CDR3 region has the DNA TGTGCCTGGAGTAGGGGACTAGCAGGTAACACAGATACGCAGTATTTT. Translation: CAWSRGLAGNTDTQYF. The chain is built from TRBV30 and TRBJ2-3; TRBD2 aligns across 9 bases. The CDR3 runs 16 residues. Germline V CDR1 and CDR2: GTSNPN, SVGIG (reference sequence). The trim removed 2 bases at V and 2 bases at J, leaving 8 bases unmatched.

The chain links TRBV6-5 to TRBJ2-4; 8 bases line up with TRBD1. The CDR3 totals 15 residues. Germline trimming cut 6 bases from V and 5 bases from J; bases unmatched to any gene: 9. Germline-derived CDR1 and CDR2 are MNHEY and SVGAGI. CDR3 bases: TGTGCCAGCAGCCGACAGGGGCGCGAAGAAAACATTCAGTACTTC. Amino acids: CASSRQGREENIQYF.

This rearrangement joins TRBV5-5 to TRBJ2-7, with a possible D match to TRBD1 (5 bases). Germline V gene data show CDR1 as SGHKS and CDR2 as YYEKEE (reference sequence). Trimming cost V 1 base and J 7 bases, with 15 bases left between them. The CDR3 extends over 14 amino acids. The CDR3 sequence: CASSLTTGGGEQYF. CDR3 sequence (DNA): TGTGCCAGCAGCTTGACCACAGGTGGTGGGGAGCAGTACTTC.

V and J are TRBV19 and TRBJ1-5, with 12 nucleotides matching TRBD1. This CDR3 has 14 residues. J was trimmed by 15 bases and V by 6 bases; bases with no gene match: 12. The germline gives CDR1 LNHDA, CDR2 SQIVND (reference sequence). The CDR3: CASRELGTGGAGHF. DNA of the CDR3: TGTGCCAGTAGGGAACTCGGGACAGGGGGCGCCGGGCATTTT.

This clone came up once. The chain carries TRBV5-1 and TRBJ1-2; 7 positions match TRBD1. The length of the CDR3 is 14 residues. Germline trimming cut 1 base from V and 3 bases from J; bases unmatched to any gene: 3. CDR1 and CDR2 from the germline V gene are SGHRS and YFSETQ. The CDR3: CASSLTGTDYGYTF. In nucleotides, the CDR3 is TGCGCCAGCAGCTTGACCGGGACAGACTATGGCTACACCTTC.

V is TRBV7-8 and J is TRBJ2-2, with D unclear. From germline, CDR1 is SGHVS and CDR2 FQNEAQ. CDR3 length equals 14 residues. Deletions cut 1 base from V and 6 bases from J, with 9 bases between. CDR3 in DNA: TGTGCCAGCAGCTTAGGTCCGGGTGCCGGGGAGCTGTTTTTT. Amino acids: CASSLGPGAGELFF.

As DNA, the CDR3 is TGTGCCAGCAGCGTAGATGAAGGGAGGCGGGATGAGCAGTTCTTC. Amino acid sequence: CASSVDEGRRDEQFF. This chain links TRBV9 with TRBJ2-1; the D gene is possibly TRBD2 (6 bases). Germline CDR1 is SGDLS and CDR2 is YYNGEE. The CDR3 covers 15 residues. Trimming left V 0 bases short and J 8 bases short, with 15 bases between.

The chain links TRBV7-7 to TRBJ1-3; D ambiguous. CDR3 length equals 13 residues. V was trimmed by 11 bases and J by 0 bases, leaving 11 bases between them. Germline V CDR1 and CDR2: SSHAT, FNYEAQ (reference sequence). The CDR3 nucleotides are TGTGCCGTGGGCGTTGACTCTGGAAACACCATATATTTT. This gives the protein CAVGVDSGNTIYF.

This chain joins TRBV10-1 and TRBJ2-3; 10 bases agree with TRBD2. Germline V gene lookup returns CDR1 WNHNN and CDR2 SYGVQD (reference sequence). The CDR3 has 16 amino acids. V shed 4 bases and J 4 bases; nucleotides not matched to a gene: 8. The chain's CDR3 is CASSAPSGGEADTQYF. CDR3 DNA: TGCGCCAGCAGTGCACCTAGCGGGGGAGAGGCAGATACGCAGTATTTT.

This chain's CDR3 is CASSLELAGYEQYF. As DNA, the CDR3 is TGTGCCAGCAGCTTAGAACTAGCGGGTTACGAGCAGTACTTC. The chain is built from TRBV7-2 and TRBJ2-7, with TRBD2 matching 9 bases. Looked up from germline, CDR1 is SGHTA and CDR2 is FQGNSA. With V trimmed by 1 base and J by 4 bases, 2 bases remained unmatched. This CDR3 has 14 residues.

The chain employs TRBV19 and TRBJ2-7, with a weak D call TRBD1 (6 bases). CDR3 length: 15 amino acids. Trimming took 5 bases from V and 0 from J, leaving 14 bases between them. Germline V gene data show CDR1 as LNHDA and CDR2 as SQIVND (reference sequence). CDR3 in DNA: TGTGCCAGTAGTCCAGGGGAATGGAGCTCCTACGAGCAGTACTTC. It encodes CASSPGEWSSYEQYF.

The rearrangement joins TRBV28 to TRBJ1-3; D not certain. This CDR3 spans 14 amino acids. Trimming left V 7 bases short and J 0 bases short, with 10 bases between. Germline loops: CDR1 MDHEN, CDR2 SYDVKM. CDR3 residues: CASKTQDSGNTIYF. The CDR3 nucleotides are TGTGCCAGCAAAACCCAGGACTCTGGAAACACCATATATTTT.

CDR3 in amino acids: CTSSQNLQPSGKQETQYF. CDR3 coding DNA: TGCACCAGCAGCCAGAATCTACAACCTAGCGGAAAACAAGAGACCCAGTACTTC. The chain joins TRBV1 to TRBJ2-5; the D call in the table, TRBD2, was not verified against the DNA. TRBV1 constitutes a pseudogene. The CDR3 consists of 18 residues.

The count of this clone is one. The chain employs TRBV5-5 and TRBJ1-2, with D possibly TRBD1 on 5 matching bases. Trimming removed 4 bases from V and 10 bases from J, with 17 bases in between. The CDR3 runs 13 residues. Germline assignment: CDR1 SGHKS and CDR2 YYEKEE (reference sequence). The CDR3 protein is CASSIGSKQAYTF. The CDR3 nucleotides read TGTGCCAGCAGCATAGGGAGCAAACAGGCCTACACCTTC.

The V and J genes are TRBV29-1 and TRBJ2-7, with 10 bases aligning to TRBD1. The germline V gene has CDR1 SQVTM and CDR2 ANQGSEA. After removal of 7 bases from V and 6 bases from J, the junction contained 6 bases not matched to a gene. The length of the CDR3 is 12 residues. Written as DNA, the CDR3 is TGCAGCGCCCTAGGACAGGGGGGCGAGCAGTACTTC. It encodes CSALGQGGEQYF.

The CDR3 loop is CASSQGAGGGTEAFF. The CDR3 nucleotides are TGTGCCAGCAGCCAAGGTGCAGGGGGAGGAACTGAAGCTTTCTTT. The chain carries TRBV3-1 (or the pseudogene TRBV3-2) and TRBJ1-1; TRBD1 matches at 7 bases. With 1 base clipped from V and 5 bases from J, the junction kept 7 bases outside the gene matches. Germline V gene lookup returns CDR1 LGHDT and CDR2 YNNKEL (reference sequence). This CDR3 has 15 amino acids.

This clone was seen a single time. The junction and the germline gene differ at one end; a read error may be behind it. V and J are TRBV28 and TRBJ1-3, with a weak D call TRBD1 (6 bases). CDR1 and CDR2 from the germline V gene are MDHEN and SYDVKM. This CDR3 is 8 amino acids long. The CDR3 loop is CAVGGLDF. The CDR3 DNA reads TGTGCCGTCGGGGGCTTAGATTTT.